The 4 T cell receptor beta chains below were found in one sample sequenced in a study of T-cell reconstitution after alpha-beta-depleted transplantation in children. The authors prepared the TCRbeta library with unique molecular identifiers. One entry per CDR3 protein, called by TCRdb with MiXCR from the PCR reads. The repertoire holds 170,000 or so distinct CDR3 sequences, with about 6.4% as singletons. The starting material was PBMCs from the stem cell graft donor, obtained from the stem cell graft. The receptors were sampled from a human donor who donated a stem cell graft to a child with Wiskott-Aldrich syndrome.

The table lists this clonotype with a few counts. V is TRBV5-1 and J is TRBJ2-2; no firm D call. Germline CDR1 SGHRS, CDR2 YFSETQ. This CDR3 comprises 14 residues. V dropped 1 base and J dropped 6 bases, with 10 bases sitting between them. The CDR3 spells CASSLPSLPGELFF. The CDR3 nucleotides are TGCGCCAGCAGCTTGCCCTCATTGCCCGGGGAGCTGTTTTTT.

There are many counts of this clonotype. V and J are TRBV5-1 and TRBJ1-1; D might be TRBD1 (6 bases). Deletions cut 1 base from V and 1 base from J, with 8 bases between. Germline V gene data show CDR1 as SGHRS and CDR2 as YFSETQ. This CDR3 comprises 14 residues. The CDR3 loop is CASSLTGTNTEAFF. Written as DNA, the CDR3 is TGCGCCAGCAGCTTGACAGGGACGAACACTGAAGCTTTCTTT.

This clonotype was recorded at least ten times. The chain has TRBV28 and TRBJ1-5, with D perhaps TRBD1 (5 bases). Looked up from germline, CDR1 is MDHEN and CDR2 is SYDVKM. The germline V and J ends were trimmed by 5 bases and 5 bases, with 19 bases remaining between them. This CDR3 contains 16 residues. Written as DNA, the CDR3 is TGTGCCAGCAGTGCCCCCGGGGCCGACGGGTATCAGCCCCAGCATTTT. Translated: CASSAPGADGYQPQHF.

This clonotype showed up many times. The chain has TRBV29-1 and TRBJ1-1; D is undetermined. The CDR3 loop spans 14 amino acids. The V gene's germline CDR1 is SQVTM and CDR2 ANQGSEA. V was pared by 2 bases and J by 3 bases, with 13 bases between. The CDR3 here is CSVEPGFTDTEAFF. DNA for the CDR3: TGCAGCGTTGAACCTGGTTTCACGGACACTGAAGCTTTCTTT.